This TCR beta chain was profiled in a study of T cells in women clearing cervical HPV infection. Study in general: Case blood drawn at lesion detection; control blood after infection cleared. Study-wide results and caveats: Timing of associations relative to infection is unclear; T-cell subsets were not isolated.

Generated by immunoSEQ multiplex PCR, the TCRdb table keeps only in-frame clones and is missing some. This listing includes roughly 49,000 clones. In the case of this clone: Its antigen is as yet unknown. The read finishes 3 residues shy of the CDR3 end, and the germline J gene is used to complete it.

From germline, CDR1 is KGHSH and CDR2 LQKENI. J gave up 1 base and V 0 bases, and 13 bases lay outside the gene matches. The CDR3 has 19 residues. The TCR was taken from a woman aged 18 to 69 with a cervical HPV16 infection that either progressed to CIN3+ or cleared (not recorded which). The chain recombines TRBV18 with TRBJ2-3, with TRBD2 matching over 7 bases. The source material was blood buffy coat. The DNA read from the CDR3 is TGTGCCAGCTCACCACCTCGAGCGGGGTCTTTCGGAGGCACAGATACG. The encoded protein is CASSPPRAGSFGGTDT. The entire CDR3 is CASSPPRAGSFGGTDTQYF.